This T cell receptor beta chain was found in a study of shared clonotypes between healthy human individuals. Study-level results: Owing to a small donor count, the genetic and exposure-history diversity represented was limited.

Assay used: immunoSEQ multiplex PCR; TCRdb lists only in-frame clones, some missing. The profile shows around 1.9 million clones, just over 90% of them singletons. The naive CD8 population came from CD45RO-negative cells selected for CCR7, without terminally differentiated effector memory CD45RA+ cells. With regard to this clone: The antigen is not known.

Germline trimming cut 5 bases from V and 5 bases from J; bases unmatched to any gene: 12. Germline-derived CDR1 and CDR2 are SGHVS and FNYEAQ. The CDR3 runs to 16 residues. The sample comprised naive CD8+ T cells from PBMCs. The sequence was obtained from a young man in good health. Some clones in this sample may be carry-over from other donors' samples. The chain couples TRBV7-6 to TRBJ2-7; 10 nucleotides line up with TRBD2. CDR3 protein: CASSGTGLAAPHEQYF. The CDR3 DNA sequence: TGTGCCAGCAGCGGTACCGGACTAGCGGCCCCGCACGAGCAGTACTTC.